This entry features one TCR beta chain sequence. Which antigen it targets is not known. Base qualities are missing; no much larger clone stands one base away. This sample is part of a study of cytomegalovirus exposure and HLA in healthy donors (dated by TCRdb to 2015 to 2018). Some background on the complete study: According to a later analysis, one platform produced both the approximately 110 validation repertoires and the 670 or so repertoires of the first cohort. To predict cytomegalovirus infection status, the study combined high-throughput TCR immunosequencing, statistical association of individual TCRs with disease status, and machine learning. Besides the first cohort of 550 to 750 subjects, a separate validation cohort made up of over 100 different subjects was used. The aim of the study was to test whether cataloging public T cell receptors could identify signatures of past pathogen exposure. Broader findings and caveats from the paper: The validation cohort had no HLA typing available for a later analysis, so co-occurrence within that cohort was assessed over all 120 or so repertoires. The authors suggested that the approach could potentially be extended to other disease states and immunological phenotypes. The classifier was reported to diagnose cytomegalovirus status with high specificity and sensitivity in both the original cohort and the validation cohort. A few of the identified cytomegalovirus-associated TCR beta chains were confirmed in vitro to be specific for cytomegalovirus antigens. In a later analysis, TCRs clustered in the first cohort were found to also tend to co-occur in the 120 or so validation repertoires, with about 93% of cluster scores above 0. Most TCR sequences were observed very rarely across donors, whereas some public TCRs were present in many individuals. The study gave a list of about 150 TCR beta chains associated with cytomegalovirus.

The cysteine opens and the phenylalanine closes a CDR3 of 14 amino acids. CDR3 DNA only is kept here, 42 bases in frame from base 1. V is shortened by 7 bases, J by 7 bases, and the region joining them spans 20 bases. Via the germline V gene (reference sequence), CDR1 is SEHNR and CDR2 FQNEAQ. Libraries came from the immunoSEQ multiplex PCR assay. Turning to the authors' computational methods: A statistical classification framework was built for diagnosing cytomegalovirus status from the catalog of TCR beta chain sequences. TCRdb carries this immuneACCESS record with in-frame sequences only. Its versions omit some clonotypes, under half of them owing to an unresolved V gene in the studies checked, with the rest unexplained. That table furnishes V, J and clone size, whereas the DNA furnished D and trimming. Recorded for this sample are about 92,000 clones; 85% to 95% of them occurred a single time. 0.95% to 1.3% of the sample comes from the top ten.

Donors formed part of the validation cohort, which comprised fewer than 150 subjects and was distinct from the first cohort of roughly 600 subjects. The sequence links TRBV7-9 to TRBJ2-7; perhaps TRBD2 is the D gene, with 6 bases matching. Material: PBMCs. The receptor comes from a woman in her 30s in good health and CMV-seropositive. The nucleotide sequence reads as follows: TGTGCCAGCACTGGGGGGATCCTCGCCGGTGAGCAGTACTTC. This sequence encodes CASTGGILAGEQYF.